The 21 T cell receptor beta chains reported below all come from one sample, sequenced in a study of Ad26.COV2.S vaccination and SARS-CoV-2 variants. Profiling relied on immunoSEQ multiplex PCR, and the TCRdb table lists in-frame clones only, not all of them. The sample carries 440,000 or so clones, 90% recorded once. The treatment: around 19 received Ad26.COV2.S at low or high dose, single or two shots; 5 received placebo; per-sample allocation not given. Specimen acquisition occurred on day 63 following the initial vaccine or placebo injection. Sample: peripheral blood, taken in a trial of Ad26.COV2.S vaccine versus placebo. The receptors here all came from a person aged 18-65 years who received the Ad26.COV2.S COVID-19 vaccine or a placebo.

The rearrangement links TRBV27 to TRBJ1-1; 7 nucleotides agree with TRBD1. This CDR3 has 13 residues. Trimming at V came to 3 bases and at J to 11 bases, leaving 9 bases not matched to a gene. Germline V lookup: CDR1 MNHEY, CDR2 SMNVEV (reference sequence). The CDR3, as DNA: TGTGCCAGCAGTTTTTCCACAGGGGATCCGGCTTTCTTT. Its protein product is CASSFSTGDPAFF.

A single count supports this clone. The J gene is TRBJ1-2, the V gene TRBV7-6; TRBD1 matches 10 bases. Germline V gene sequence: CDR1 SGHVS, CDR2 FNYEAQ. This CDR3 region has 16 residues. The V and J ends lost 5 bases and 1 base, in that order; junction bases with no gene match: 7. Written as DNA, the CDR3 is TGTGCCAGCAGCCCTGGGGGGACAGGGGATAACTATGGCTACACCTTC. Its translation: CASSPGGTGDNYGYTF. Together with reference TRBV7-6 and TRBJ1-2, the CDR3 gives the full variable domain: GAGVSQSPRYKVTKRGQDVALRCDPISGHVSLYWYRQALGQGPEFLTYFNYEAQQDKSGLPNDRFSAERPEGSISTLTIQRTEQRDSAMYRCASSPGGTGDNYGYTFGSGTRLTVV.

This chain links TRBV6-5 with TRBJ2-7; 11 nucleotides match TRBD1. There are 15 residues in the CDR3. The V gene's germline CDR1 is MNHEY and CDR2 SVGAGI. The ends lost 6 bases at V and 5 bases at J; junction bases unmatched: 9. CDR3 protein: CASSRGQGAENEQYF. CDR3 nucleotides: TGTGCCAGCAGCCGAGGACAGGGGGCAGAGAACGAGCAGTACTTC.

The gene calls are TRBV27 and TRBJ2-4; the D is unclear. Germline assignment: CDR1 MNHEY and CDR2 SMNVEV (reference sequence). CDR3 length: 15 amino acids. Between the trimmed V and J ends, which lost 0 bases and 0 bases, there was a span of 6 bases. The CDR3 here is CASSLSSLAKNIQYF. CDR3 nucleotides: TGTGCCAGCAGTTTATCCAGCCTAGCCAAAAACATTCAGTACTTC.

The V and J genes are TRBV6-6 and TRBJ2-7; D is possibly TRBD1 or TRBD2 (5 bases each). The V end was cut by 7 bases, the J end by 2 bases, with 12 bases between. The germline CDR1 and CDR2 sequences are MNHNY and SVGAGI (reference sequence). CDR3 length equals 13 residues. The CDR3 region has the DNA TGTGCCAGCACCCTCGGGGCTCCCTACGAGCAGTACTTC. It specifies CASTLGAPYEQYF.

This clone was counted once. V gene TRBV27 combines with J gene TRBJ2-3; 9 bases are a match to TRBD2. The CDR3 contains 15 residues. Per germline, CDR1 MNHEY and CDR2 SMNVEV (reference sequence). With 2 bases clipped from V and 4 bases from J, the junction kept 4 bases outside the gene matches. CDR3 protein: CASSLQREVPDTQYF. In DNA, the CDR3 is TGTGCCAGCAGTTTACAGCGGGAGGTCCCAGATACGCAGTATTTT.

This chain connects TRBV28 to TRBJ2-7; TRBD2 agrees at 16 bases. Germline trimming cut 8 bases from V and 5 bases from J; bases unmatched to any gene: 9. Germline V gives CDR1 MDHEN, CDR2 SYDVKM. This CDR3 spans 16 amino acids. The CDR3 nucleotides are TGTGCCAGCTTTCGGGGACTAGCGGGAGGGCGTGACGAGCAGTACTTC. This sequence encodes CASFRGLAGGRDEQYF. The variable domain in full, with the rest retrieved from reference TRBV28 and TRBJ2-7, is DVKVTQSSRYLVKRTGEKVFLECVQDMDHENMFWYRQDPGLGLRLIYFSYDVKMKEKGDIPEGYSVSREKKERFSLILESASTNQTSMYLCASFRGLAGGRDEQYFGPGTRLTVT.

The J gene is TRBJ1-2, the V gene TRBV27; no clear D gene. V was clipped by 2 bases and J by 0 bases, with 4 bases between them. The germline CDR1 and CDR2 sequences are MNHEY and SMNVEV (reference sequence). This CDR3 comprises 13 residues. In DNA, the CDR3 is TGTGCCAGCAGTTTAGGGGCTAACTATGGCTACACCTTC. It encodes CASSLGANYGYTF.

V usage is TRBV7-2 and J usage is TRBJ1-4; possible D gene TRBD1, 5 bases. V shed 5 bases and J shed 5 bases, with 15 bases lying between them. Germline assignment: CDR1 SGHTA and CDR2 FQGNSA. The CDR3 totals 15 residues. The CDR3 loop reads CASSAQGSANEKLFF. The CDR3 DNA follows: TGTGCCAGCAGCGCCCAGGGTAGCGCAAATGAAAAACTGTTTTTT.

The V and J genes are TRBV28 and TRBJ1-5, with 9 bases that match TRBD1. With V trimmed by 5 bases and J by 10 bases, 3 bases remained unmatched. The CDR3 is 12 amino acids. The germline gives CDR1 MDHEN, CDR2 SYDVKM. CDR3 loop: CASSPGQGPQHF. The CDR3 region has the DNA TGTGCCAGCAGTCCGGGACAGGGACCCCAGCATTTT.

The chain uses TRBV6-5 and TRBJ2-1; 13 bases agree with TRBD2. The CDR3 contains 15 residues. Germline V gene data show CDR1 as MNHEY and CDR2 as SVGAGI. Trimming cost V 5 bases and J 5 bases; bases outside gene matches: 3. CDR3 coding DNA: TGTGCCAGCAGTCTAGGGACTAGCGGGGACAATGAGCAGTTCTTC. Its protein is CASSLGTSGDNEQFF.

V gene TRBV10-3 combines with J gene TRBJ2-7, with a tentative D call TRBD2 (5 bases). This CDR3 region has 12 residues. CDR1 and CDR2 (germline): ENHRY, SYGVKD. V lost 0 bases and J 7 bases, leaving 7 bases between the germline ends. This CDR3 is CAISESWTEQYF. In DNA, the CDR3 is TGTGCCATCAGTGAGTCATGGACTGAGCAGTACTTC.

This clone showed up just once. The chain combines TRBV7-2 with TRBJ2-7; D not resolved. Germline CDR1 is SGHTA and CDR2 is FQGNSA. V was cut by 5 bases and J by 0 bases, with 2 bases left in between. The CDR3 has 11 amino acids. The CDR3, as DNA: TGTGCCAGCAGCCACTCCTACGAGCAGTACTTC. Translation gives CASSHSYEQYF.

This chain joins TRBV19 and TRBJ1-5; TRBD1 is a possible D gene (5 bases). V was pared by 5 bases and J by 7 bases, with 15 bases between. The CDR3 spans 14 residues. Germline loops: CDR1 LNHDA, CDR2 SQIVND (reference sequence). The CDR3 loop is CASSFPGGIQPQHF. The CDR3 coding sequence is TGTGCCAGTAGTTTCCCCGGGGGAATCCAGCCCCAGCATTTT.

The chain has TRBV6-1 and TRBJ2-3; 12 bases map to TRBD2. Germline loops: CDR1 MNHNS, CDR2 SASEGT. J gave up 3 bases and V 0 bases, and 4 bases lay outside the gene matches. This CDR3 comprises 17 residues. The CDR3 sequence is CASSEAALAGGTDTQYF. CDR3 bases: TGTGCCAGCAGTGAAGCGGCTCTAGCGGGAGGGACAGATACGCAGTATTTT.

The chain joins TRBV24-1 to TRBJ2-1; TRBD2 aligns across 10 bases. The J segment lost 2 bases and the V segment lost 4 bases, leaving 7 bases of the junction unmatched. The CDR3 has 17 amino acids. CDR1 is KGHDR and CDR2 is SFDVKD in the germline V gene. DNA of the CDR3: TGTGCCACCAGTGACCGTCGGACTAGCGGAACCTACAATGAGCAGTTCTTC. It specifies CATSDRRTSGTYNEQFF.

The chain carries TRBV19 and TRBJ2-1; 10 bases align to TRBD1. Germline V lookup: CDR1 LNHDA, CDR2 SQIVND (reference sequence). V gave up 3 bases and J gave up 8 bases; unmatched junction bases: 7. CDR3 length equals 15 residues. The CDR3 here is CASSIPGTGEHEQFF. The CDR3 DNA is TGTGCCAGTAGTATCCCAGGGACAGGGGAGCATGAGCAGTTCTTC.

This chain connects TRBV6-5 to TRBJ2-1, with 8 bases identical to TRBD2. After removal of 0 bases from V and 6 bases from J, the junction contained 4 bases not matched to a gene. The CDR3 is 15 amino acids. Germline CDR1 is MNHEY and CDR2 is SVGAGI. The CDR3 is CASSYSSLAGNEQFF. CDR3 nucleotides: TGTGCCAGCAGTTACTCGTCGCTAGCGGGCAATGAGCAGTTCTTC.

The chain couples TRBV30 to TRBJ2-2; D is perhaps TRBD1 (5 bases). Deletions cut 0 bases from V and 5 bases from J, with 13 bases between. Germline V gene lookup returns CDR1 GTSNPN and CDR2 SVGIG (reference sequence). This CDR3 has 15 amino acids. The CDR3 nucleotides read TGTGCCTGGAGTGTGTCGTGGGGCCAGACCGGGGAGCTGTTTTTT. It codes for CAWSVSWGQTGELFF.

This chain connects TRBV10-3 to TRBJ2-3; possibly TRBD2 for D (6 bases). This CDR3 region has 17 residues. V gave up 0 bases and J gave up 4 bases, with 17 bases separating them. Germline assignment: CDR1 ENHRY and CDR2 SYGVKD. Here the CDR3 DNA reads TGTGCCATCAGTGAGTCGACGACTGGGGAGGCCCCAGATACGCAGTATTTT. Amino acids: CAISESTTGEAPDTQYF.

The V call is TRBV2, the J call TRBJ2-7; weak D call: TRBD2 (5 bases). CDR3 size: 13 residues. Germline V lookup: CDR1 SNHLY, CDR2 FYNNEI. The germline V and J ends were trimmed by 2 bases and 6 bases, with 11 bases remaining between them. The CDR3 nucleotides read TGTGCCAGCAGTGAACGAGGGAGTAGCGAGCAGTACTTC. This encodes CASSERGSSEQYF.